This TCR beta chain was found in a study of early T cells in non-severe SARS-CoV-2 infection. Study details: Sequencing used unsorted whole-blood bulk RNA, so chains lack pairing.

The germline V gene encodes CDR1 SEHNR and CDR2 FQNEAQ (reference sequence). There are 16 residues in the CDR3. V dropped 3 bases and J dropped 1; count of bases not matched to a gene: 3. Unique molecular identifiers were attached to individual cDNA molecules. TCRdb called the 5' RACE reads again in MiXCR, with one record for every CDR3 protein. The repertoire includes 80,000 or so distinct CDR3 sequences, over 12% of them detected once, and 3% to 3.5% sits in the top ten. In this sample, this clonotype turned up many times. This receptor was obtained from an adult who was a healthcare worker with PCR-confirmed SARS-CoV-2 infection or an uninfected control (not recorded which). The specimen was whole blood. The genes are TRBV7-9 and TRBJ2-3, with TRBD1 matching 11 bases. CDR3 in amino acids: CASSLDRGRGTDTQYF. DNA of the CDR3: TGTGCCAGCAGCTTGGACAGGGGGCGCGGCACAGATACGCAGTATTTT. Full variable domain (outside the CDR3, taken from reference TRBV7-9 and TRBJ2-3): DTGVSQNPRHKITKRGQNVTFRCDPISEHNRLYWYRQTLGQGPEFLTYFQNEAQLEKSRLLSDRFSAERPKGSFSTLEIQRTEQGDSAMYLCASSLDRGRGTDTQYFGPGTRLTVL.